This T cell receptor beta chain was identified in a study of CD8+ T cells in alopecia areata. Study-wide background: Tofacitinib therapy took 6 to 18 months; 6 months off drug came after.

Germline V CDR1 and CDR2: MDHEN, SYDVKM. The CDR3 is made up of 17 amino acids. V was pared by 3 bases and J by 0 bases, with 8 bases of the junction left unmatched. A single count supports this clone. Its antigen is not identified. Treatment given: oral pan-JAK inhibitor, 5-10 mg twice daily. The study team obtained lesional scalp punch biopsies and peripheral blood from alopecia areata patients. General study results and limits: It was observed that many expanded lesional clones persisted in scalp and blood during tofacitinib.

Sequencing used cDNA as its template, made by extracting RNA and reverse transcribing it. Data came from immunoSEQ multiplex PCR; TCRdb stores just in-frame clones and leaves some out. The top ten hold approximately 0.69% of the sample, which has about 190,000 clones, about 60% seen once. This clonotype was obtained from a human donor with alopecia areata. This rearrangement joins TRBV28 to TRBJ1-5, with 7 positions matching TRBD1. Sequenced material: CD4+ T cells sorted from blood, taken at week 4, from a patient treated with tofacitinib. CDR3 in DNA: TGTGCCAGCAGTTTTGGCAGGGACAGTTATAGCAATCAGCCCCAGCATTTT. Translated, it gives CASSFGRDSYSNQPQHF.